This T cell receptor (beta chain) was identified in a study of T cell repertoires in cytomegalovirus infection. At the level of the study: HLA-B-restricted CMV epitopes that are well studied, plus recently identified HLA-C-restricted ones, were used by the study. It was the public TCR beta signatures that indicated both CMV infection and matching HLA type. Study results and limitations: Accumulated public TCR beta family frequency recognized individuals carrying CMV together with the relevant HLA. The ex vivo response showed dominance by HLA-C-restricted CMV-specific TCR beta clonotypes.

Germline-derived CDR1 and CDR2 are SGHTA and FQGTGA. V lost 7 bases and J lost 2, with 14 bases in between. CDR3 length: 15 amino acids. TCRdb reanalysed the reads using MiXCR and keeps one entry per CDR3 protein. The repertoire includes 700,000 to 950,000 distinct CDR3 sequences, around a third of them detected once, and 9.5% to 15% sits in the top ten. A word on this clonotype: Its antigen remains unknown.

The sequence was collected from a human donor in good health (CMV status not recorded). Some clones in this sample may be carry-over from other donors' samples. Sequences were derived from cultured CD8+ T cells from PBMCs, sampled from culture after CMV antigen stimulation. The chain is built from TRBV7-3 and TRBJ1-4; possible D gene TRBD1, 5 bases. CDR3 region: CASTSGKTTNEKLFF. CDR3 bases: TGTGCCAGCACGTCAGGGAAGACGACTAATGAAAAACTGTTTTTT.